Below are 2 T cell receptor beta chains sequenced from a single sample in a study of T cell repertoires in cytomegalovirus infection. Each CDR3 protein is one row after TCRdb ran MiXCR on the reads. The sample lists some 940,000 distinct CDR3 sequences, around 30% occurring once. No cognate antigen is known for these TCRs. The source was cultured CD8+ T cells from PBMCs, collected from culture after CMV antigen stimulation. These receptors were collected from a human donor in good health (CMV status not recorded). Some clones in this sample may be carry-over from other donors' samples.

This clonotype showed up just once. The CDR3 ends on some other residue instead of the conserved phenylalanine or tryptophan, so this is likely a read error. V is TRBV7-6 and J is TRBJ1-1; D unresolved. This CDR3 comprises 12 residues. V was trimmed by 1 base and J by 5 bases, leaving 5 bases between them. Germline V lookup: CDR1 SGHVS, CDR2 FNYEAQ. The CDR3 DNA follows: TGTGCCAGCAGCTTAGGTCTGACTGAAGCTTTCATT. Its protein is CASSLGLTEAFI.

This clonotype was counted a few times. Here the CDR3 DNA reads TGTGCCAGCAGTGGGCCTGGACTAGCGTTCACCCAAGAGACCCAGTACTTC. Amino acid sequence: CASSGPGLAFTQETQYF. V is TRBV12-3 or TRBV12-4 and J is TRBJ2-5; TRBD2 agrees at 9 bases. V shed 5 bases, J shed 1 base, and the junction held 11 bases outside the gene matches. This CDR3 region has 17 residues.